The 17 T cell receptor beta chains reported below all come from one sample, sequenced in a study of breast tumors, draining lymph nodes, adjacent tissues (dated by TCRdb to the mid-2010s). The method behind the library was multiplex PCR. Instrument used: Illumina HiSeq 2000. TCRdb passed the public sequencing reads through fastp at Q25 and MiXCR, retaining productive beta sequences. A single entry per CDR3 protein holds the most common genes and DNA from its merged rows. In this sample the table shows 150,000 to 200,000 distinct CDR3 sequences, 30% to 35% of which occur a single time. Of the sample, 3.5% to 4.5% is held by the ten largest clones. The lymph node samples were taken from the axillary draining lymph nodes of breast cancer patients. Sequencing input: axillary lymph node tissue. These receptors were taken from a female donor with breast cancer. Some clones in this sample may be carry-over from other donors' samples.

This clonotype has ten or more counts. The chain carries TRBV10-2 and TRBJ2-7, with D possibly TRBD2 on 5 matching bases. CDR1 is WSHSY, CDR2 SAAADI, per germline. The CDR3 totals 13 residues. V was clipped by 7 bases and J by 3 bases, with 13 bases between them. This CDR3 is CASNGEGGYEQYF. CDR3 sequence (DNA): TGCGCCAGCAACGGTGAGGGCGGCTACGAGCAGTACTTC.

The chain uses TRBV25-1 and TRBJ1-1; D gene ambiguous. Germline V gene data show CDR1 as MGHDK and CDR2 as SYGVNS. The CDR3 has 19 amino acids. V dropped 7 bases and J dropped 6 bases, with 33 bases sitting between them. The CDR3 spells CASTVAGVTPGSSDAEAFF. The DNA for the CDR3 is TGTGCCAGCACGGTAGCGGGCGTAACCCCTGGGAGCTCGGACGCTGAAGCTTTCTTT.

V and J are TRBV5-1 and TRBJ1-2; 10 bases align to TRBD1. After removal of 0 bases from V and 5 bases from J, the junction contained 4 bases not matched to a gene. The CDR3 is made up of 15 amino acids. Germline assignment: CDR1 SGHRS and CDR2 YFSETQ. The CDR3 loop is CASSLGQGAQYGYTF. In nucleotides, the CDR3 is TGCGCCAGCAGCTTGGGACAGGGGGCGCAGTATGGCTACACCTTC.

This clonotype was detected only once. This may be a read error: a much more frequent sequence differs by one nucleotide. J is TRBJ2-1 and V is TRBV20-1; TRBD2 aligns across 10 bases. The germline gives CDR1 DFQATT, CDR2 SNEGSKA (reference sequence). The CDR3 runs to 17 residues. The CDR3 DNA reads TGCAGTGCTAGAGATTACTGGCAGCGGGGGGGCCACAATGGGCAGTTCTTC. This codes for CSARDYWQRGGHNGQFF.

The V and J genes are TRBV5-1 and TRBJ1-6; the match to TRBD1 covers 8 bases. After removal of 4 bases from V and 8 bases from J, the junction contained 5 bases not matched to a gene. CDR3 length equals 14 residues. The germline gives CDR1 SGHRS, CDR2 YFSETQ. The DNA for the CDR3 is TGCGCCAGCAGCCCCCAGGACAGGGATTCACCCCTCCACTTT. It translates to CASSPQDRDSPLHF. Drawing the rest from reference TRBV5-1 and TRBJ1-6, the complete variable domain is KAGVTQTPRYLIKTRGQQVTLSCSPISGHRSVSWYQQTPGQGLQFLFEYFSETQRNKGNFPGRFSGRQFSNSRSEMNVSTLELGDSALYLCASSPQDRDSPLHFGNGTRLTVT.

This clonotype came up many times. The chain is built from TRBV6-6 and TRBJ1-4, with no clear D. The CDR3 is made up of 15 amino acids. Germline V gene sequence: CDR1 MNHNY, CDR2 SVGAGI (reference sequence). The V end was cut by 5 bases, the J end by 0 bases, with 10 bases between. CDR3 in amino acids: CASSRGPTTNEKLFF. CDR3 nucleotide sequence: TGTGCCAGCAGTCGTGGGCCGACAACTAATGAAAAACTGTTTTTT.

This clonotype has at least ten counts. The CDR3 spells CASSLRGRGTDTQYF. CDR3 nucleotides: TGTGCCAGCAGCTTGAGGGGTCGAGGGACAGATACGCAGTATTTT. The chain employs TRBV7-9 and TRBJ2-3, with D perhaps matching TRBD1 or TRBD2 (5 bases each). Trimming left V 3 bases short and J 3 bases short, with 13 bases between. The CDR3 is made up of 15 amino acids. CDR1 SEHNR and CDR2 FQNEAQ come from the germline V gene (reference sequence).

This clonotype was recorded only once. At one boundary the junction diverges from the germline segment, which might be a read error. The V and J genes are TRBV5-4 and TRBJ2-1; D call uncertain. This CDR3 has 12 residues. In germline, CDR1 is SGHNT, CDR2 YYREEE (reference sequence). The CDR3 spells CASSRPYNVQFF. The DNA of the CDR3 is TGTGCCAGCAGCCGACCGTACAATGTGCAGTTCTTC.

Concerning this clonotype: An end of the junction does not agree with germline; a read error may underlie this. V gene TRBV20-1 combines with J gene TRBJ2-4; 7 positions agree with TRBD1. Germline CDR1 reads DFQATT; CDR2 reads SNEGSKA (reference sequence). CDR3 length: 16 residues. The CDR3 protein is CSARSQTGTAKDIQYF. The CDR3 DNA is TGCAGTGCTCGTTCGCAGACAGGGACAGCCAAAGACATTCAGTACTTC.

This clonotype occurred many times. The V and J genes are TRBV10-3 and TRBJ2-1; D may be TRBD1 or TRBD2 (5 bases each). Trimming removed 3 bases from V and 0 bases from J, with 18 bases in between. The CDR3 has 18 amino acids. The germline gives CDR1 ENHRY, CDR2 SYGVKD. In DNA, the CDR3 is TGTGCCATCAGTGAAGTCCCGGGGCAACTGAGCTCCTACAATGAGCAGTTCTTC. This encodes CAISEVPGQLSSYNEQFF.

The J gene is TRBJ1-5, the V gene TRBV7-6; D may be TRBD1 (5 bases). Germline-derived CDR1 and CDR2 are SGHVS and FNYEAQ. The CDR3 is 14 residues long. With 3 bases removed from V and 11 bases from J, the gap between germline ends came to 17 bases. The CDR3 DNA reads TGTGCCAGCAGCTTTGAAGGGGAAGGAGAGACCCAGCATTTT. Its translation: CASSFEGEGETQHF.

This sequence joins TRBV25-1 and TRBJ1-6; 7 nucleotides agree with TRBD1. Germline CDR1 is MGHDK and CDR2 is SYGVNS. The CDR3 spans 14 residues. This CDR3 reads CARGLGGTDSPLHF. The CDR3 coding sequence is TGTGCTAGAGGTCTTGGGGGGACAGATTCACCCCTCCACTTT.

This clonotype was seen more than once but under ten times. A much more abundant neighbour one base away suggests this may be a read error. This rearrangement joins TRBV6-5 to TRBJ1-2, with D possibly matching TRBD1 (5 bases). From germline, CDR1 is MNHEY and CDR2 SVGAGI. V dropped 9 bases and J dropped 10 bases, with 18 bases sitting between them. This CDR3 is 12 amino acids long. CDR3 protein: CASSTIRDDYTF. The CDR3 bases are TGTGCCAGTTCAACCATCAGGGATGACTACACCTTC.

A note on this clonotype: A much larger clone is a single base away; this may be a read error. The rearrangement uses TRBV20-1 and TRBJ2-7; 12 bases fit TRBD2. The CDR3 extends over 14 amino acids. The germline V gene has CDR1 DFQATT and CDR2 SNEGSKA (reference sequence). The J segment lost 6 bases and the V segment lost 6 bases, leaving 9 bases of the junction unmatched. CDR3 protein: CSAPRLAGVSEQYF. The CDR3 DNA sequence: TGCAGTGCCCCGAGACTAGCGGGGGTCTCCGAGCAGTACTTC.

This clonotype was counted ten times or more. CDR3 nucleotide sequence: TGTGCCAGCAGTGAACTGCTAAGTCCTAATTCACCCCTCCACTTT. Protein product: CASSELLSPNSPLHF. V and J are TRBV2 and TRBJ1-6; D not certain. Germline CDR1 and CDR2: SNHLY and FYNNEI. The CDR3 contains 15 residues. Trimming stripped 2 bases from V and 6 bases from J, with 11 bases between.

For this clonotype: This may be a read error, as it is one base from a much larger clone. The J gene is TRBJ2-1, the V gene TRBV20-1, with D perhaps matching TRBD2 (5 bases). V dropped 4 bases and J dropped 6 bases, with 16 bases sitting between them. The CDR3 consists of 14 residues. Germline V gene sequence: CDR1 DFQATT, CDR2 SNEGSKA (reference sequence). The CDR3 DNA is TGCAGTGCTACCTCCAAGGACTGTTTCAATGAGCAGTTCTTC. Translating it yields CSATSKDCFNEQFF.

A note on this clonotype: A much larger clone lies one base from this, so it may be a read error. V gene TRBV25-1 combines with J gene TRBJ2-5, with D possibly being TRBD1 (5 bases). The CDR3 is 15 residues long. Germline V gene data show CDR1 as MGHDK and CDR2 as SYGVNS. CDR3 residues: CASGEYSGFGETQYF. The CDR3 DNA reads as TGTGCCAGCGGTGAATATTCAGGGTTTGGGGAGACCCAGTACTTC.